Given below is one T cell receptor (beta chain) in context. This clonotype was seen only a few times. The antigen it binds to is not known. No qualities accompany the bases; no much larger clone lies one base away. RNA was extracted using the RNeasy kit, and roughly 0.5 to 1 ug of the RNA was reverse transcribed with random hexamers. The immunoSEQ multiplex PCR assay, covering 54 Vbeta and 13 Jbeta segments, was used to amplify TCR beta CDR3 regions. PCR amplification bias was corrected using a synthetic template baseline for primer optimization and computational correction. In the original analysis: Reads were annotated to V, D and J genes according to IMGT and were analyzed with immunoSEQ Analyzer, with only productive sequences retained. Clonality was computed as one minus Shannon entropy normalized by log2 of the number of productive unique sequences. For each patient and control, public and private clones were evaluated among the 100 most prevalent clones. Susac-specific clones were defined as absent from healthy and MS cohorts, some 1,000 published viral clones and other ImmuneACCESS disease sequences. TCRdb passed the public sequencing reads through fastp at Q25 and MiXCR, retaining productive beta sequences. Rows are unified per CDR3 protein, each entry keeping the most common DNA and genes. It is TCRdb's table, rather than the study itself, that gives the V and J calls and clone size. The sample table holds about 180,000 distinct CDR3 sequences, of which 94% were seen once. The ten largest clonotypes hold over 0.095% of the sample.

The source of the sample is a study of CD8 T cells in Susac syndrome (dated by TCRdb to the late 2010s). The study in broad terms: Among the Susac syndrome patients who were sequenced, clinically active disease was present in five or six and clinical remission was observed in 8 or 9. Susac syndrome patients were therapy-naive, on corticosteroids (some also receiving IVIg), or on IVIg alone at blood withdrawal. Whether CD8+ T cell activation and differentiation in Susac syndrome was antigen driven was tested using repertoire sequencing. General conclusions and limits of the study: No clonal expansion was detected in the CD4+ T cell repertoire of Susac syndrome patients. The study acknowledged that relatively few individuals were included in the TCR sequencing and HLA analysis.

The CDR3 sequence holds 11 residues, the cysteine and phenylalanine included. The retained sequence is limited to the CDR3, 33 bases, with the frame set at the first base. From a lookup of the germline V gene (reference sequence), CDR1 and CDR2 are DFQATT and SNEGSKA. The junction shows trimming of 0 bases on V and 4 bases on J, plus 3 bases between the germline ends. Peripheral blood CD8+ and CD4+ T cells from healthy donors, Susac syndrome patients and multiple sclerosis patients were profiled by high-throughput TCR beta sequencing. Susac syndrome patients met recently defined diagnostic criteria for definite or probable disease. Bulk CD8+ and CD4+ T cells were purified by magnetic negative isolation, whereas CD8+ TEMRA cells were enriched by FACS. Blood was drawn into EDTA tubes, processed within 24 hours, and PBMCs were isolated by density gradient centrifugation. PBMCs intended for TCR sequencing were cryopreserved in liquid nitrogen and were subsequently thawed in a 37 degrees C water bath. The sorted or isolated CD4+, CD8+ and CD8+ TEMRA cells reached a purity of at least 90%.

Input material: CD4+ T cells from PBMCs. The source of this sequence is a human donor with Susac syndrome. The chain is made from TRBV20-1 and TRBJ2-5; no D gene is confidently identified. The CDR3 is CSARDRETQYF. In nucleotide form, the sequence is TGCAGTGCTAGAGATCGAGAGACCCAGTACTTC.